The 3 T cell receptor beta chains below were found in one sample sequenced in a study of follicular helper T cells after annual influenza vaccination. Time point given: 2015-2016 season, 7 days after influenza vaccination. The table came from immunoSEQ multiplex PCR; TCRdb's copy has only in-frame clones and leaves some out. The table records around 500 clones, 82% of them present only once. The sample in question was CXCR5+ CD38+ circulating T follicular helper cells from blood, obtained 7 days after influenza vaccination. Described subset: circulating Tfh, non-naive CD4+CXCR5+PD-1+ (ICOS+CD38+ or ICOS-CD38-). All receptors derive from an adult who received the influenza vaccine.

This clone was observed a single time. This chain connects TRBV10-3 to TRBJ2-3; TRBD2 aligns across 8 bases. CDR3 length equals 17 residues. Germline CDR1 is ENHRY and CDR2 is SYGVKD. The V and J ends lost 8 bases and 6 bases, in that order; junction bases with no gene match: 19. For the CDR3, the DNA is TGTGCCATCGGAGAGGTCCTCACTAGCGGTGGGGGGGATACGCAGTATTTT. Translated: CAIGEVLTSGGGDTQYF.

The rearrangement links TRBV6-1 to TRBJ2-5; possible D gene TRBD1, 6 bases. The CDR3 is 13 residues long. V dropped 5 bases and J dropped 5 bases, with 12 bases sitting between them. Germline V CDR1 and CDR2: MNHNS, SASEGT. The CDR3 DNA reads TGTGCCAGCAGTCGGGACATTGGGGAGACCCAGTACTTC. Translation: CASSRDIGETQYF.

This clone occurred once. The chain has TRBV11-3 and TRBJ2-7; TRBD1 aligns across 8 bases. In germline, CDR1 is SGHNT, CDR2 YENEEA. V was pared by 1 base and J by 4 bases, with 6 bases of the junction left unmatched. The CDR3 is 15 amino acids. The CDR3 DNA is TGTGCCAGCAGCTTAGCAGGACAGGGCGGTTACGAGCAGTACTTC. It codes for CASSLAGQGGYEQYF.